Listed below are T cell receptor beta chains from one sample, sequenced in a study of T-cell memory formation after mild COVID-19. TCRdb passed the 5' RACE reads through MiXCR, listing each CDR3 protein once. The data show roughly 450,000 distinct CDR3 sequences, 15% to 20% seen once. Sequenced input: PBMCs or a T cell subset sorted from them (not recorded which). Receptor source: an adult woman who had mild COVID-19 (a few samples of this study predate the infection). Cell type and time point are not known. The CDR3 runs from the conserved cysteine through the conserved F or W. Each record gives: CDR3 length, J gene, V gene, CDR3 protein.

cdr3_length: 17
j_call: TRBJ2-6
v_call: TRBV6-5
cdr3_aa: CASRRDGTSSGANVLTF

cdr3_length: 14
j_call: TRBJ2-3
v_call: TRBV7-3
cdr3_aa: CASSMAGVVDTQYF

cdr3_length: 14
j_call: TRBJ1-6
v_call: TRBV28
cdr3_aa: CASSYRVLGSPLHF

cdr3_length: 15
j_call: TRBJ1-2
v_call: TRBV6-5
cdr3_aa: CASSQNTGQGGGYTF

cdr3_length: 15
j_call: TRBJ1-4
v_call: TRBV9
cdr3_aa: CASSAGTGQEEKLFF

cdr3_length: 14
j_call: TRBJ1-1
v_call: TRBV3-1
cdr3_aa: CASSRRMSNTEAFF

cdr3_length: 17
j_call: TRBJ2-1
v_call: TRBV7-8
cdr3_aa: CASLDEREDEAYNEQFF

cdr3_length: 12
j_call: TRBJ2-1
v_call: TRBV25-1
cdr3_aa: CASSGDRFEQFF

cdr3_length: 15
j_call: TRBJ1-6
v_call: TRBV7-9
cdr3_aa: CASSSSYPRYSPLHF

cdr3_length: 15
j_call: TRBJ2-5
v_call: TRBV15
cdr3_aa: CATSRDRPSHETQYF

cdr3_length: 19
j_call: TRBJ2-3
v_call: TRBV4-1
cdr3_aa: CASSQGTSGKKFATDTQYF

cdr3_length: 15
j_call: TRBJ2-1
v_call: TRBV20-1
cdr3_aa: CSASSGSSSYNEQFF

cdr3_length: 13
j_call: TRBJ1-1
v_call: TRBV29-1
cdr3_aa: CSATTGGNTEAFF

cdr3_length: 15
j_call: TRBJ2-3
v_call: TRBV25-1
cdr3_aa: CASSATGGGTDTQYF

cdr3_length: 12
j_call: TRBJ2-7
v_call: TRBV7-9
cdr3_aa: CASDRGSYEQYF

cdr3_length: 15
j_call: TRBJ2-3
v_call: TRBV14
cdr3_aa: CASSQGDGPLRAQYF

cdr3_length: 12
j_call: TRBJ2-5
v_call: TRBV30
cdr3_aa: CAWTSGTGTQYF

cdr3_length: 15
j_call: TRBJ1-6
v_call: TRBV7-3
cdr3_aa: CASSLRRTLNSPLHF

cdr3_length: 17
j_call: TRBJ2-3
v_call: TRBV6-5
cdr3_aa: CASKGQGRVGSRDTQYF

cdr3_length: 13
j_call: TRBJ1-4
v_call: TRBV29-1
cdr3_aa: CSVEDGLNEKLFF

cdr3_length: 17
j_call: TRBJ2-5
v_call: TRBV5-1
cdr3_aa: CASSLVLSGTKGETQYF

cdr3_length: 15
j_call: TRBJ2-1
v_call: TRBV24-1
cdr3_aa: CATSDWGATFNEQFF

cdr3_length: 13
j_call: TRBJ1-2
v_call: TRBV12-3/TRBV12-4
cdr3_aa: CASSRTGSFGYTF

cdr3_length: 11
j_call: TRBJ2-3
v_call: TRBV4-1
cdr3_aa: CASSQEHTQYF

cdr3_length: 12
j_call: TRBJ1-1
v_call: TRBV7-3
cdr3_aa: CASRPQNTEAFF

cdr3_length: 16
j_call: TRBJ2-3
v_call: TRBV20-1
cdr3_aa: CSARDAYWGHGDTQYF

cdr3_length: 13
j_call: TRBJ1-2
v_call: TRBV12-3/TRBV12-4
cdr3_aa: CASSYQKNYGYTF

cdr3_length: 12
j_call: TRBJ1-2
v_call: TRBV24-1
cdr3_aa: CAVSTGYYGYTF

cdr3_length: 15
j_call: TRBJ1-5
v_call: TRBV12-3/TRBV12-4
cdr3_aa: CASSHHEEANQPQHF

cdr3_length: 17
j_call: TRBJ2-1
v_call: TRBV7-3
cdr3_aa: CASSRRGGTSGYNEQFF

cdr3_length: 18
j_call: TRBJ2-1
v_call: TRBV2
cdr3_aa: CASSEGTSGRASYNEQFF

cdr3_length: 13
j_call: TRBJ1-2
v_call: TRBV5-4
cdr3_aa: CASSQRIGDGYTF

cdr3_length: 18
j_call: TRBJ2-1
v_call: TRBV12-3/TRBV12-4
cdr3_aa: CASGRGSRSAGVDNEQFF

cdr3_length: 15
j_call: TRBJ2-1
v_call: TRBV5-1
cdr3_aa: CASSSSGGGYNEQFF

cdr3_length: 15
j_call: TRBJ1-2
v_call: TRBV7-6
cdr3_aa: CASSTLMGRPYGYTF

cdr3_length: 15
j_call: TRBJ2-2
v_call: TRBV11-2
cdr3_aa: CASSLVRGYTGELFF

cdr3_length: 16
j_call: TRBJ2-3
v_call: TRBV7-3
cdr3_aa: CASSRSAGASTDTQYF

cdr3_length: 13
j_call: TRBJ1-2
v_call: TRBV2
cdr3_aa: CASSEGPNYGYTF

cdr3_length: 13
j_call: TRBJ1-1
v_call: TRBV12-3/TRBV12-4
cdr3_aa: CASSWREGTEAFF

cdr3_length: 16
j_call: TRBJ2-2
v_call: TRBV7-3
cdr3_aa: CASTTPGGPDTGELFF

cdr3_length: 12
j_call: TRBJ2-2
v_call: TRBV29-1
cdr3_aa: CSVEAGTGELFF

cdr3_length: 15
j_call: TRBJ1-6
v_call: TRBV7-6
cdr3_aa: CASSLDLGVWSPLHF

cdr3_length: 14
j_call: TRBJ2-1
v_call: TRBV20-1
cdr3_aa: CSATSGRRPNEQFF

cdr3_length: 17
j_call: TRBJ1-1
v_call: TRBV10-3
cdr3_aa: CAIRPGQGRVANTEAFF

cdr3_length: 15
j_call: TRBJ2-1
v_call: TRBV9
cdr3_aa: CASSSLGTGDDEQFF

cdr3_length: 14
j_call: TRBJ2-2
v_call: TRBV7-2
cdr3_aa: CASKQGSGRGELFF

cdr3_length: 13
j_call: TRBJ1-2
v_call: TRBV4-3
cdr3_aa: CASSQPGAGGYTF

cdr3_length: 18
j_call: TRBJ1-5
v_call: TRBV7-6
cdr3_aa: CASSRQPEGYNGNQPQHF

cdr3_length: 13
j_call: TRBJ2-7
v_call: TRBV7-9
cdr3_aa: CASSWEGASEQYF

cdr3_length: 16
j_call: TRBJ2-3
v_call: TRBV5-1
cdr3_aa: CATTTNPSGPTDTQYF

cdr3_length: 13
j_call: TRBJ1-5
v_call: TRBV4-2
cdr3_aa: CASSQDADQPQHF

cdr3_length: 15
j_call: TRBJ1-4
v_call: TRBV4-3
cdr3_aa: CASSTWAGVNEKLFF

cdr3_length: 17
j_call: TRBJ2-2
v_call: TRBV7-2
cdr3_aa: CASSPTPTSGTPGELFF